This T cell receptor beta chain was sequenced in a study of cytomegalovirus exposure and HLA in healthy donors. With 60 Vbeta and 13 Jbeta primers, the PCR was carried out. Sequencing used immunoSEQ multiplex PCR; TCRdb keeps in-frame clones, though not all of them. The data contain about 140,000 clones, about 70% of them seen just once; the ten biggest clones take up around 3.7%. V trimming: 1 base; J trimming: 7 bases; junction bases outside the gene matches: 10. The CDR3 extends over 16 amino acids. Germline values: CDR1 LNHNV, CDR2 YYDKDF (reference sequence). Healthy bone marrow donors supplied every sample. Likely unrecorded immune exposures existed in these nominally healthy donors. Points from the study as a whole: Indistinguishability led to the exclusion of some V segments, TRBV6-2 and TRBV6-3 included. Apparent HLA restriction characterized most CMV-associated TCR beta chains in a later analysis.

About this clone itself: What it binds is unknown.

The chain joins TRBV15 to TRBJ1-2, with 9 bases fitting TRBD1. The sequencing sample was made of PBMCs. The receptor comes from a man younger than 35 in good health and CMV-seronegative. CDR3 in amino acids: CATSRGSHRGLGGYTF. DNA for the CDR3: TGTGCCACCAGCAGAGGGAGTCACAGGGGGCTGGGTGGCTACACCTTC. The full variable domain, its missing parts supplied by reference TRBV15 and TRBJ1-2, is DAMVIQNPRYQVTQFGKPVTLSCSQTLNHNVMYWYQQKSSQAPKLLFHYYDKDFNNEADTPDNFQSRRPNTSFCFLDIRSPGLGDTAMYLCATSRGSHRGLGGYTFGSGTRLTVV.